The source of this T cell receptor beta chain is a study of shared clonotypes between healthy human individuals. The protocol was immunoSEQ multiplex PCR, while the TCRdb copy is restricted to in-frame clones and leaves out a portion. Here the sample spans about 2.4 million clones, over 85% being singletons. This clonotype was obtained from a man aged 18 to 30 in good health. Some clones in this sample may be carry-over from other donors' samples. The specimen sequenced was naive CD4+ T cells from PBMCs. Subset denoted: CD45RA+ positively selected.

The CDR3, as DNA: TGTGCCATCAAAACCGGGACAGGGGGTAGCGGGGAGGACACCGGGGAGCTGTTTTTT. Its translation is CAIKTGTGGSGEDTGELFF. The rearrangement uses TRBV10-3 and TRBJ2-2; 11 positions match TRBD1. The CDR3 contains 19 residues. Germline CDR1 reads ENHRY; CDR2 reads SYGVKD. Trimming took 7 bases from V and 3 from J; bases not matched to a gene: 16.